Following are 27 T cell receptor beta chains from one sample sequenced in a study of blood T cells in healthy people across ages. A sample-barcoded 5' primer and a J-beta primer mix were used in a second PCR of roughly 7 to 12 cycles. A single record per CDR3 protein comes from TCRdb applying MiXCR to the 5' RACE reads. The table records fewer than 2 million distinct CDR3 sequences, around 40% of them present only once. Sequencing input: blood. The receptors come from a human donor in good health.

The rearrangement uses TRBV7-8 and TRBJ1-2, with D perhaps matching TRBD1 (5 bases). The germline V gene has CDR1 SGHVS and CDR2 FQNEAQ. The ends were cut back, 5 bases at V and 4 bases at J, with 17 bases in the middle. The CDR3 is 15 residues long. CDR3 amino acids: CASSPAGAALYGYTF. In DNA form, the CDR3 reads TGTGCCAGCAGCCCCGCCGGGGCAGCCCTCTATGGCTACACCTTC.

This clonotype turned up a few times. At one boundary the junction diverges from the germline segment, which might be a read error. CDR3 in DNA: TGTACCAGCAGCTTCGAGGGGACGAACACTGAAGCTTTCTTT. Amino acids: CTSSFEGTNTEAFF. The gene calls are TRBV5-5 and TRBJ1-1; possible D gene TRBD1, 5 bases. Looked up from germline, CDR1 is SGHKS and CDR2 is YYEKEE (reference sequence). This CDR3 contains 14 residues.

This clonotype was picked up a small number of times. The gene calls are TRBV12-3 or TRBV12-4 and TRBJ2-4; TRBD1 agrees at 11 bases. The CDR3 consists of 14 residues. V shed 6 bases, J shed 8 bases, and the junction held 6 bases outside the gene matches. CDR3 residues: CASSSGQGVYIQYF. CDR3 bases: TGTGCCAGCAGCTCGGGACAGGGGGTGTACATTCAGTACTTC.

The V call is TRBV3-1, the J call TRBJ2-7, with D unresolved. Germline values: CDR1 LGHDT, CDR2 YNNKEL (reference sequence). The germline V and J ends were trimmed by 0 bases and 3 bases, with 9 bases remaining between them. The CDR3 runs 14 residues. CDR3 region: CASSQDLHGYEQYF. CDR3 nucleotides: TGTGCCAGCAGCCAAGATCTACACGGCTACGAGCAGTACTTC.

This clonotype has a handful of counts. The chain employs TRBV9 and TRBJ1-2; TRBD1 aligns across 9 bases. V was clipped by 8 bases and J by 11 bases; unmatched bases: 13. The CDR3 is 13 amino acids. Germline V gene sequence: CDR1 SGDLS, CDR2 YYNGEE. The CDR3, as DNA: TGTGCCAGTACCCGGGACAGGGTTTCCCTTTACACCTTC. It codes for CASTRDRVSLYTF.

The chain combines TRBV7-2 with TRBJ1-2; D remains unclear. The V end was cut by 5 bases, the J end by 7 bases, with 14 bases between. There are 13 residues in the CDR3. Germline CDR1 and CDR2: SGHTA and FQGNSA. The CDR3 region has the DNA TGTGCCAGCAGCAGCGCCACGGGGTCTGGCTACACCTTC. The encoded protein is CASSSATGSGYTF.

The chain joins TRBV20-1 to TRBJ1-1; maybe TRBD1 (6 bases). V lost 5 bases, J lost 3 bases, and 10 bases lay in between. Germline assignment: CDR1 DFQATT and CDR2 SNEGSKA (reference sequence). The CDR3 covers 12 residues. The CDR3 DNA reads as TGCAGTGCTTCTCACAGGGACACTGAAGCTTTCTTT. This gives the protein CSASHRDTEAFF.

This chain uses TRBV5-6 with TRBJ1-1, with 7 positions matching TRBD1. The CDR3 sequence is 17 residues long. V trimming: 3 bases; J trimming: 1 base; junction bases outside the gene matches: 12. Germline CDR1 and CDR2: SGHDT and YYEEEE. As DNA, the CDR3 is TGTGCCAGCAGCTACCAATCCACCGGGACAGCGAACACTGAAGCTTTCTTT. Translated: CASSYQSTGTANTEAFF. Full variable domain (rest looked up from reference TRBV5-6 and TRBJ1-1): DAGVTQSPTHLIKTRGQQVTLRCSPKSGHDTVSWYQQALGQGPQFIFQYYEEEERQRGNFPDRFSGHQFPNYSSELNVNALLLGDSALYLCASSYQSTGTANTEAFFGQGTRLTVV.

This clonotype was picked up a small number of times. This chain joins TRBV10-3 and TRBJ1-4; D not resolved. V lost 2 bases and J lost 6, with 13 bases in between. CDR1 and CDR2 from the germline V gene are ENHRY and SYGVKD. The CDR3 contains 15 residues. The CDR3 here is CAISEVRQADEKLFF. In DNA form, the CDR3 reads TGTGCCATCAGTGAGGTTCGGCAGGCGGATGAAAAACTGTTTTTT.

This clonotype was found a few times. The V and J genes are TRBV7-9 and TRBJ2-3; D uncertain. Trimming pared 5 bases from V and 4 bases from J, leaving 19 bases between. This CDR3 comprises 16 residues. From germline, CDR1 is SEHNR and CDR2 FQNEAQ (reference sequence). The CDR3 DNA follows: TGTGCCAGCAGCACCTTGACACTACGGTTATCAGATACGCAGTATTTT. It is translated as CASSTLTLRLSDTQYF.

There are a few counts of this clonotype. The CDR3 region has the DNA TGTGCCAGCAGTTTGGAAGGAGAGATTTATCAGCCCCAGCATTTT. It yields the protein CASSLEGEIYQPQHF. The chain uses TRBV12-3 or TRBV12-4 and TRBJ1-5, with D hard to call. The CDR3 runs to 15 residues. V dropped 3 bases and J dropped 5 bases, with 14 bases sitting between them.

This clonotype was picked up a small number of times. V is TRBV18 and J is TRBJ1-2, with D possibly TRBD1 on 6 matching bases. The germline V gene encodes CDR1 KGHSH and CDR2 LQKENI. The CDR3 loop spans 17 amino acids. V lost 1 base and J lost 3, with 18 bases in between. The DNA for the CDR3 is TGTGCCAGCTCACCACAAGAACGGCACAGGGCAGACTATGGCTACACCTTC. It encodes CASSPQERHRADYGYTF.

The CDR3 reads CSARVLGPGTGGEQYF. The DNA for the CDR3 is TGCAGTGCTAGAGTATTAGGTCCCGGGACAGGGGGCGAGCAGTACTTC. The V gene is TRBV20-1, the J gene TRBJ2-7; the match to TRBD1 covers 11 bases. V gave up 1 base and J gave up 6 bases; unmatched junction bases: 11. Germline CDR1 DFQATT, CDR2 SNEGSKA (reference sequence). The CDR3 contains 16 residues.

This clonotype showed up just once. One end of the junction fails to match germline, which may point to a read error. This chain connects TRBV20-1 to TRBJ2-7; TRBD2 aligns across 12 bases. This CDR3 comprises 17 residues. From germline, CDR1 is DFQATT and CDR2 SNEGSKA (reference sequence). The CDR3 DNA follows: TGCAGTGCTAGAGGGGGAACTAGCGGGGGGATATCCTACGGGCAGTACTTC. Translating it yields CSARGGTSGGISYGQYF.

V gene TRBV9 combines with J gene TRBJ2-1, with 8 bases fitting TRBD2. Germline CDR1 and CDR2: SGDLS and YYNGEE. The CDR3 is made up of 15 amino acids. The V segment lost 2 bases and the J segment 10 bases; nucleotides outside the gene matches: 11. The CDR3 coding sequence is TGTGCCAGCAGCGTGAGCGGGACTAGTTCGGGAGAGCAGTTCTTC. Translating it yields CASSVSGTSSGEQFF.

This clonotype has a handful of counts. J is TRBJ2-1 and V is TRBV5-1, with D perhaps matching TRBD1 or TRBD2 (5 bases each). Trimming left V 9 bases short and J 9 bases short, with 16 bases between. Germline V gene lookup returns CDR1 SGHRS and CDR2 YFSETQ. The CDR3 spans 12 residues. CDR3 nucleotides: TGCGCCACCTCCCGAGGGCAGGGTGAGCAGTTCTTC. Translated, it gives CATSRGQGEQFF.

This clonotype turned up a few times. This chain joins TRBV24-1 and TRBJ2-6; tentatively, D is TRBD2 (5 bases). Germline V CDR1 and CDR2: KGHDR, SFDVKD. The ends were cut back, 5 bases at V and 4 bases at J, with 14 bases in the middle. This CDR3 contains 16 residues. For the CDR3, the DNA is TGTGCCACCAGTGTGGGAGACACGCTGGGGGCCAACGTCCTGACTTTC. Translating gives CATSVGDTLGANVLTF.

V is TRBV2 and J is TRBJ2-4, with D tentatively TRBD1 or TRBD2 (6 bases each). The end of the DNA is better explained by TRBJ2-7, so the J call may be wrong. Germline V gene sequence: CDR1 SNHLY, CDR2 FYNNEI. This CDR3 comprises 15 residues. The CDR3: CASSERGASTYEQYF. The CDR3 DNA is TGTGCCAGCAGTGAAAGGGGGGCCTCAACTTACGAGCAGTACTTC.

The chain couples TRBV7-9 to TRBJ1-5; D remains unclear. The CDR3 sequence is 16 residues long. Deletions cut 2 bases from V and 0 bases from J, with 11 bases between. The germline CDR1 and CDR2 sequences are SEHNR and FQNEAQ (reference sequence). This CDR3 reads CASSLFVFYSNQPQHF. The CDR3 region has the DNA TGTGCCAGCAGCTTATTTGTATTTTATAGCAATCAGCCCCAGCATTTT. The complete variable domain, with remaining parts taken from reference TRBV7-9 and TRBJ1-5, reads DTGVSQNPRHKITKRGQNVTFRCDPISEHNRLYWYRQTLGQGPEFLTYFQNEAQLEKSRLLSDRFSAERPKGSFSTLEIQRTEQGDSAMYLCASSLFVFYSNQPQHFGDGTRLSIL.

This clonotype came up a few times. Being one base from a much bigger clone, this may be a read error. V gene TRBV7-2 combines with J gene TRBJ1-4, with 7 bases that match TRBD1. Losses at the gene ends were 4 bases for V and 7 bases for J; bases not matched to a gene: 12. The CDR3 sequence is 16 residues long. CDR1 and CDR2 (germline): SGHTA, FQGNSA. The CDR3 DNA reads TGTGCCAGCAGCTCCGAGACAGGGAGTAGTGGTGAAAAACTGTTTTTT. It specifies CASSSETGSSGEKLFF.

The rearrangement uses TRBV4-3 and TRBJ1-1; D is perhaps TRBD1 (5 bases). Per the germline V gene, CDR1 is LGHNA and CDR2 is YSLEER. The V gene lost 4 bases and the J gene lost 7 bases, with 13 bases spanning the gap. The CDR3 contains 13 residues. This CDR3 is CASSLAGYNEAFF. The CDR3 nucleotides are TGCGCCAGCAGCCTTGCAGGGTACAATGAAGCTTTCTTT.

As concerns this clonotype: This may arise from a read error, as a much more abundant clone is one base away. This chain joins TRBV5-1 and TRBJ2-5; D perhaps matches TRBD2 (6 bases). CDR3 length: 15 residues. V was shortened by 2 bases and J by 3 bases, with 14 bases between the two germline ends. Germline lookup yields CDR1 SGHRS and CDR2 YFSETQ. In DNA form, the CDR3 reads TGCGCCAGCAGCTTACTAGGCTGCGGGGAAGAGACCCAGTACTTC. The encoded protein is CASSLLGCGEETQYF.

This clonotype was picked up a small number of times. The chain combines TRBV6-6 with TRBJ2-3, with D possibly called TRBD1 or TRBD2 (5 bases each). The CDR3 has 17 residues. V lost 4 bases and J lost 1, with 18 bases in between. Germline CDR1 reads MNHNY; CDR2 reads SVGAGI (reference sequence). The CDR3 protein is CASSSGPPGSGTDTQYF. Written as DNA, the CDR3 is TGTGCCAGCAGTTCGGGACCTCCCGGCTCCGGCACAGATACGCAGTATTTT.

This sequence joins TRBV2 and TRBJ1-1, with 9 bases lining up with TRBD1. Germline assignment: CDR1 SNHLY and CDR2 FYNNEI. The CDR3 sequence is 14 residues long. Germline trimming cut 7 bases from V and 2 bases from J; bases unmatched to any gene: 5. CDR3 nucleotide sequence: TGTGCCAGCACCGGGGACAGGGCTAACACTGAAGCTTTCTTT. Translating gives CASTGDRANTEAFF.

This clonotype was seen more than once but under ten times. The chain couples TRBV20-1 to TRBJ2-7; TRBD1 matches 9 bases. V lost 1 base and J lost 7; bases outside the gene matches: 8. Germline V lookup: CDR1 DFQATT, CDR2 SNEGSKA (reference sequence). The CDR3 runs 14 residues. The CDR3, as DNA: TGCAGTGCTAGAGCAGGGACAGGGAGGGGTGAGCAGTACTTC. Amino acid sequence: CSARAGTGRGEQYF.

The CDR3 here is CSAFNDRGHYGYTF. The DNA of the CDR3 is TGCAGTGCTTTCAACGACAGGGGGCATTATGGCTACACCTTC. The genes are TRBV20-1 and TRBJ1-2, with 10 bases identical to TRBD1. After removal of 5 bases from V and 5 bases from J, the junction contained 8 bases not matched to a gene. Germline assignment: CDR1 DFQATT and CDR2 SNEGSKA (reference sequence). CDR3 length: 14 amino acids.

This clonotype was found a few times. The chain links TRBV4-3 to TRBJ2-7; D ambiguous. Trimming cost V 1 base and J 3 bases, with 13 bases left between them. Germline loops: CDR1 LGHNA, CDR2 YSLEER. This CDR3 is built from 15 residues. The CDR3, as DNA: TGCGCCAGCAGCCAAGGACCTGGACCTCACTACGAGCAGTACTTC. It translates to CASSQGPGPHYEQYF.